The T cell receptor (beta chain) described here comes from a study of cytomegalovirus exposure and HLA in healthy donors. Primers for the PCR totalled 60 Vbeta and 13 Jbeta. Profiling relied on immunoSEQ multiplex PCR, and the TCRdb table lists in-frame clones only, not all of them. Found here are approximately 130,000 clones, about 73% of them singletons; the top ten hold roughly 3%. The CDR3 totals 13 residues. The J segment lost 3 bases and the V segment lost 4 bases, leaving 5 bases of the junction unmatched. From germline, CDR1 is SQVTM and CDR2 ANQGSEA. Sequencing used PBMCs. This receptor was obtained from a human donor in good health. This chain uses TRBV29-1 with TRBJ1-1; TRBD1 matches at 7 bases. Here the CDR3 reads CSVADRIDTEAFF. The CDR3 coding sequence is TGCAGCGTTGCGGACAGGATTGACACTGAAGCTTTCTTT.